Shown below are 11 T cell receptor beta chains from a single sample sequenced in a study of immune evolution from preneoplasia to lung adenocarcinoma. Produced via immunoSEQ multiplex PCR; TCRdb's table is partial and in-frame only. This sample has 1,500 to 2,000 clones, with 78% found just once. The sample comprised FFPE atypical adenomatous hyperplasia tissue from the lung. Subset defined: atypical adenomatous hyperplasia (AAH), lung preneoplasia. These TCRs come from a person aged 65 to 79 with lung adenocarcinoma.

The V call is TRBV5-1, the J call TRBJ2-7; 7 positions match TRBD2. The CDR3 has 16 residues. Germline V gene lookup returns CDR1 SGHRS and CDR2 YFSETQ. The ends lost 0 bases at V and 4 bases at J; junction bases unmatched: 10. The CDR3 coding sequence is TGCGCCAGCAGCTTGGCCGTAGGGCGGGAGCGATACGAGCAGTACTTC. Its translation is CASSLAVGRERYEQYF.

The chain joins TRBV6-1 to TRBJ1-1; D is possibly TRBD1 (5 bases). V was clipped by 10 bases and J by 2 bases, with 14 bases between them. The CDR3 has 13 residues. CDR1 MNHNS and CDR2 SASEGT come from the germline V gene. The DNA of the CDR3 is TGTGCCACCCCCAAGACAGATAACACTGAAGCTTTCTTT. It is translated as CATPKTDNTEAFF.

J is TRBJ2-5 and V is TRBV6-5; 8 bases fit TRBD1. Germline CDR1 is MNHEY and CDR2 is SVGAGI. The J segment lost 4 bases and the V segment lost 6 bases, leaving 10 bases of the junction unmatched. The CDR3 runs to 15 residues. The CDR3 spells CASSLSPGGRETQYF. CDR3 coding DNA: TGTGCCAGCAGCTTAAGCCCAGGGGGCAGAGAGACCCAGTACTTC.

V gene TRBV27 combines with J gene TRBJ2-7; 8 bases match TRBD2. Germline CDR1 reads MNHEY; CDR2 reads SMNVEV (reference sequence). V was pared by 6 bases and J by 0 bases, with 13 bases of the junction left unmatched. The CDR3 runs to 17 residues. CDR3 residues: CASSQPSGREGSYEQYF. The CDR3, as DNA: TGTGCCAGCAGCCAGCCAAGTGGTCGGGAGGGCTCCTACGAGCAGTACTTC.

This clone was detected once. The chain is built from TRBV7-8 and TRBJ2-5; 13 nucleotides line up with TRBD2. CDR1 SGHVS and CDR2 FQNEAQ come from the germline V gene. J lost 5 bases, V lost 5 bases, and 11 bases had no gene match. The CDR3 is 17 amino acids. The CDR3 reads CASSTGTSGIRGETQYF. The DNA of the CDR3 is TGTGCCAGCAGCACCGGGACTAGCGGGATTCGAGGGGAGACCCAGTACTTC.

The genes are TRBV2 and TRBJ1-5; D remains unclear. Trimming pared 1 base from V and 2 bases from J, leaving 6 bases between. Germline V gene lookup returns CDR1 SNHLY and CDR2 FYNNEI. The CDR3 loop spans 14 amino acids. In DNA, the CDR3 is TGTGCCAGCAGTGAAGGTGGAGGCAATCAGCCCCAGCATTTT. Protein sequence: CASSEGGGNQPQHF. Supplemented by reference TRBV2 and TRBJ1-5, the full variable domain reads EPEVTQTPSHQVTQMGQEVILRCVPISNHLYFYWYRQILGQKVEFLVSFYNNEISEKSEIFDDQFSVERPDGSNFTLKIRSTKLEDSAMYFCASSEGGGNQPQHFGDGTRLSIL.

By proportion, this clone is hyperexpanded. V gene TRBV18 combines with J gene TRBJ1-5; D may be TRBD1 (5 bases). The germline gives CDR1 KGHSH, CDR2 LQKENI. The CDR3 totals 12 residues. Trimming took off 3 bases at V and 11 bases at J, with 11 bases between the two ends. CDR3 DNA sequence: TGTGCCAGCTCACCCCCAAACAGGTCCCAGCATTTT. Translated: CASSPPNRSQHF.

The V call is TRBV5-1, the J call TRBJ2-1; tentatively, D is TRBD2 (6 bases). The CDR3 extends over 15 amino acids. Germline-derived CDR1 and CDR2 are SGHRS and YFSETQ. Trimming cost V 4 bases and J 7 bases, with 18 bases left between them. CDR3 in DNA: TGCGCCAGCAGCCCGGGACTGATAAGCAAGAATGAGCAGTTCTTC. Translating it yields CASSPGLISKNEQFF.

The chain is built from TRBV11-2 and TRBJ2-1; TRBD2 matches 11 bases. The junction had 4 bases not matched to a gene; V was cut back by 3 bases and J by 3 bases. Germline assignment: CDR1 SGHAT and CDR2 FQNNGV. The CDR3 consists of 16 residues. CDR3 region: CASSFSGRAYYNEQFF. The CDR3 bases are TGTGCCAGCAGCTTTAGCGGGAGGGCATACTACAATGAGCAGTTCTTC.

This clone turned up a few times. Written as DNA, the CDR3 is TGTGCCAGCAGTGACCCCCAGCGTGCTACGCAGTATTTT. Its translation: CASSDPQRATQYF. V and J are TRBV25-1 and TRBJ2-3; D is undetermined. V was pared by 3 bases and J by 8 bases, with 12 bases between. The length of the CDR3 is 13 residues. Germline assignment: CDR1 MGHDK and CDR2 SYGVNS.

The chain employs TRBV29-1 and TRBJ2-7; perhaps D is TRBD1 or TRBD2 (5 bases each). V was pared by 0 bases and J by 3 bases, with 12 bases between. The germline gives CDR1 SQVTM, CDR2 ANQGSEA. This CDR3 has 14 amino acids. CDR3 DNA sequence: TGCAGCGTTGAAGATGCCTCAGGGAGCTACGAGCAGTACTTC. Translation: CSVEDASGSYEQYF.